One T cell receptor beta chain is described in this entry. What it recognizes is unknown. This entry comes from a study of T cells in localized non-small cell lung cancer. General study points: Overall survival was longer when the density of T cells in the blood was higher. It was uninvolved adjacent lung that showed the highest T cell clonality, exceeding tumor.

Germline CDR1 SNHLY, CDR2 FYNNEI. V was clipped by 6 bases and J by 5 bases, with 8 bases between them. The CDR3 length is 11 residues. Sequenced by immunoSEQ multiplex PCR; TCRdb stores in-frame clones only, minus some. Here the sample spans around 130,000 clones, approximately 88% being singletons. The TCR was taken from a female donor of 60 years or more with stage I lung adenocarcinoma. The sample was peripheral blood, taken before any cancer treatment. This rearrangement joins TRBV2 to TRBJ2-7, with D unclear. The CDR3 spells CASSLLHEQYF. CDR3 in DNA: TGTGCCAGCAGCCTCTTACACGAGCAGTACTTC. The whole variable domain, remainder taken from reference TRBV2 and TRBJ2-7, is EPEVTQTPSHQVTQMGQEVILRCVPISNHLYFYWYRQILGQKVEFLVSFYNNEISEKSEIFDDQFSVERPDGSNFTLKIRSTKLEDSAMYFCASSLLHEQYFGPGTRLTVT.